This T cell receptor beta chain was sequenced in a study of OX40 agonist ivuxolimab in advanced cancers. This clone turned up a few times. The repertoire was sequenced with immunoSEQ multiplex PCR; TCRdb's copy has only in-frame clones and lacks some. The sample records some 86,000 clones, around 91% being singletons. The material was CD4+ or CD8+ T cells sorted from blood, obtained in a trial of the OX40 agonist ivuxolimab. The TCR originated in an adult with an advanced solid tumor such as melanoma, head and neck, liver or kidney cancer.

CDR3 in amino acids: CASSQVVWAEQYF. The CDR3 nucleotides are TGTGCCAGCAGCCAAGTAGTCTGGGCTGAGCAGTACTTC. This chain connects TRBV14 to TRBJ2-7; D remains unclear. V shed 1 base and J shed 7 bases, with 11 bases lying between them. Germline lookup yields CDR1 SGHDN and CDR2 FVKESK. This CDR3 has 13 residues.